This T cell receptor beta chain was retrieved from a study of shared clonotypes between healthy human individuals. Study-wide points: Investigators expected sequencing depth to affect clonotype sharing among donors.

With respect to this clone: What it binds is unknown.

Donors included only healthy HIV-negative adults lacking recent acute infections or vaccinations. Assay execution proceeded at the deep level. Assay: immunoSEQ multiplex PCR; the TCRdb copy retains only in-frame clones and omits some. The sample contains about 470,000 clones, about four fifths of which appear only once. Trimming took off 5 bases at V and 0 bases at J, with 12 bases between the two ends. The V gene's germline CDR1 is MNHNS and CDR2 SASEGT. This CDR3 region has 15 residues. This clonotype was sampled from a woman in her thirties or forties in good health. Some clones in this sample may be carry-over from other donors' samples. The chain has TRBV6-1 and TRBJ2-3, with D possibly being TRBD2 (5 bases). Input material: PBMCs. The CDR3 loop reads CASSHGLQSTDTQYF. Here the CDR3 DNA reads TGTGCCAGCAGTCATGGACTGCAGAGCACAGATACGCAGTATTTT.